This T cell receptor (beta chain) was documented in a study of T cells after yellow fever vaccination. Regarding the study as a whole: There was a small share of clonotypes that showed up in both the CD4 and CD8 compartments. FACS-sorted repertoires could harbor abundant contaminating bulk-population clonotypes.

TCRdb re-analysed the 5' RACE reads in MiXCR, keeping a single row per CDR3 protein. The sample has about 510,000 distinct CDR3 sequences; 21% are singletons. With respect to this clonotype: Its antigen is as yet unknown.

Sequenced here: PBMCs, sampled about 20 days after the first yellow fever vaccination. The sequence was collected from a young man who received the YFV17D yellow fever vaccine.

The CDR3 DNA reads as TGTGCCAGCAGCGGGGACAGGCTCAGGAACGAGCAGTACTTC. As protein: CASSGDRLRNEQYF. This chain uses TRBV7-2 with TRBJ2-7, with TRBD1 matching 8 bases. Trimming removed 5 bases from V and 5 bases from J; junction bases left unmatched: 8. The CDR3 spans 14 residues. The germline V gene encodes CDR1 SGHTA and CDR2 FQGNSA.